Presented here are 19 T cell receptor beta chains from one specimen sequenced in a study of Graves' ophthalmopathy and Graves' hyperthyroidism. The TCR beta CDR3 regions underwent amplification from RNA transcripts. An opening RT-PCR round employed HTBI primers and preceded a second-round multiplex PCR. TCRdb redid the calling of the multiplex PCR reads with MiXCR, one entry per CDR3 protein. The sample holds 500,000 to 700,000 distinct CDR3 sequences, roughly 20% seen once. Sequenced: peripheral blood. The receptors shown here come from a young woman with stable Graves' hyperthyroidism. Some clones in this sample may be carry-over from other donors' samples.

This clonotype came up many times. The DNA of the CDR3 is TGTGCCAGTAGTATGGAAGGGGGACAGCCCCAGCATTTT. It translates to CASSMEGGQPQHF. The chain uses TRBV19 and TRBJ1-5, with D possibly matching TRBD1 (6 bases). The ends were cut back, 3 bases at V and 7 bases at J, with 10 bases in the middle. The CDR3 is 13 amino acids. Germline-derived CDR1 and CDR2 are LNHDA and SQIVND (reference sequence).

This clonotype appeared many times. The chain is built from TRBV20-1 and TRBJ1-2, with 7 bases identical to TRBD1. The CDR3 is made up of 13 amino acids. CDR1 is DFQATT, CDR2 SNEGSKA, per germline (reference sequence). V was clipped by 6 bases and J by 3 bases; unmatched bases: 7. CDR3: CSAPNDRDYGYTF. DNA for the CDR3: TGCAGTGCACCCAACGACAGGGACTATGGCTACACCTTC.

This clonotype has a count of ten or more. The V gene is TRBV28, the J gene TRBJ2-7; D remains ambiguous. CDR3 length: 11 residues. Trimming took off 8 bases at V and 5 bases at J, with 10 bases between the two ends. Germline V gives CDR1 MDHEN, CDR2 SYDVKM. The CDR3 region has the DNA TGTGCCAGCGCTACGTCAGACGAGCAGTACTTC. Translating gives CASATSDEQYF.

This clonotype was observed many times. The J gene is TRBJ1-5, the V gene TRBV2; 10 bases line up with TRBD1. CDR1 is SNHLY, CDR2 FYNNEI, per germline. The length of the CDR3 is 15 residues. The trim removed 7 bases at V and 7 bases at J, leaving 10 bases unmatched. The CDR3 sequence is CASTTDRGPGQPQHF. CDR3 sequence (DNA): TGTGCCAGCACTACAGACAGGGGGCCAGGACAGCCCCAGCATTTT.

Comment on this clonotype: The germline gene is not matched at one end of the junction; a read error may be the cause. The chain employs TRBV20-1 and TRBJ2-4; TRBD1 aligns across 8 bases. Germline V gene data show CDR1 as DFQATT and CDR2 as SNEGSKA (reference sequence). The CDR3 runs to 17 residues. The CDR3 protein is CSARDHGQGPAKNIKYF. CDR3 sequence (DNA): TGCAGTGCTAGAGACCACGGACAGGGACCAGCCAAAAACATTAAGTACTTC.

The table lists this clonotype with many counts. The rearrangement uses TRBV19 and TRBJ1-1; D possibly corresponds to TRBD1 (6 bases). The V end was cut by 1 base, the J end by 5 bases, with 26 bases between. Germline-derived CDR1 and CDR2 are LNHDA and SQIVND (reference sequence). There are 19 residues in the CDR3. CDR3 nucleotide sequence: TGTGCCAGTAGTATAGGTCTGACACCGAGGACAGTTAAGGGAACTGAAGCTTTCTTT. It translates to CASSIGLTPRTVKGTEAFF.

The chain uses TRBV4-1 and TRBJ2-7; D is uncertain. This CDR3 has 12 amino acids. Germline CDR1 MGHRA, CDR2 YSYEKL. V was clipped by 3 bases and J by 6 bases, with 9 bases between them. The CDR3 region is CASSQVASEQYF. The CDR3 DNA reads TGCGCCAGCAGCCAGGTCGCTTCCGAGCAGTACTTC.

In this sample, this clonotype turned up a few times. The V gene is TRBV7-3, the J gene TRBJ1-1; D is ambiguous. V was trimmed by 5 bases and J by 8 bases, leaving 15 bases between them. Germline V lookup: CDR1 SGHTA, CDR2 FQGTGA. The CDR3 contains 13 residues. This CDR3 is CASSEGREKEAFF. CDR3 nucleotides: TGTGCCAGCAGCGAAGGACGGGAAAAAGAAGCTTTCTTT. Drawing the rest from reference TRBV7-3 and TRBJ1-1, the complete variable domain is GAGVSQTPSNKVTEKGKYVELRCDPISGHTALYWYRQSLGQGPEFLIYFQGTGAADDSGLPNDRFFAVRPEGSVSTLKIQRTERGDSAVYLCASSEGREKEAFFGQGTRLTVV.

Only a few counts were recorded for this clonotype. The chain links TRBV3-1 to TRBJ1-1; D is ambiguous. Trimming removed 4 bases from V and 1 base from J, with 13 bases in between. The CDR3 sequence is 15 residues long. Germline CDR1 LGHDT, CDR2 YNNKEL (reference sequence). The CDR3 here is CASSPLRLENTEAFF. The CDR3 DNA sequence: TGTGCCAGCAGCCCGCTGCGACTGGAGAACACTGAAGCTTTCTTT.

This rearrangement joins TRBV11-2 to TRBJ2-5; D possibly corresponds to TRBD2 (5 bases). This CDR3 is built from 13 residues. Germline loops: CDR1 SGHAT, CDR2 FQNNGV. V was trimmed by 7 bases and J by 2 bases, leaving 11 bases between them. The CDR3 loop is CASTRTDQETQYF. For the CDR3, the DNA is TGTGCCAGCACCCGGACTGATCAAGAGACCCAGTACTTC.

The genes are TRBV3-1 and TRBJ1-5, with D possibly being TRBD1 (5 bases). The CDR3 totals 17 residues. The germline V and J ends were trimmed by 4 bases and 6 bases, with 22 bases remaining between them. Germline loops: CDR1 LGHDT, CDR2 YNNKEL (reference sequence). The CDR3 loop is CASSLTPHWGEAQPQHF. CDR3 bases: TGTGCCAGCAGCCTGACCCCCCATTGGGGGGAGGCTCAGCCCCAGCATTTT.

This clonotype was seen many times. The chain joins TRBV19 to TRBJ1-2; D not resolved. Trimming left V 3 bases short and J 5 bases short, with 10 bases between. This CDR3 spans 13 amino acids. Per germline, CDR1 LNHDA and CDR2 SQIVND (reference sequence). The CDR3 bases are TGTGCCAGTAGTATCCGAGGGCAGTATGGCTACACCTTC. Amino acid sequence: CASSIRGQYGYTF.

Of note for this clonotype: Germline and junction disagree at one end, which may indicate a read error. J is TRBJ1-6 and V is TRBV7-3; 7 bases match TRBD1. The CDR3 has 15 amino acids. Germline-derived CDR1 and CDR2 are SGHTA and FQGTGA. Here the CDR3 reads CVSSLGQASNSHLHF. CDR3 DNA sequence: TGTGTCAGCAGCTTAGGACAGGCCTCTAATTCACACCTCCACTTT. The full variable domain, completed using reference TRBV7-3 and TRBJ1-6, is GAGVSQTPSNKVTEKGKYVELRCDPISGHTALYWYRQSLGQGPEFLIYFQGTGAADDSGLPNDRFFAVRPEGSVSTLKIQRTERGDSAVYLCVSSLGQASNSHLHFGNGTRLTVT.

This chain joins TRBV5-1 and TRBJ2-2; D is uncertain. CDR3 length: 15 amino acids. Germline-derived CDR1 and CDR2 are SGHRS and YFSETQ. Trimming took off 4 bases at V and 0 bases at J, with 10 bases between the two ends. The CDR3 spells CASSVDGSNTGELFF. The CDR3, as DNA: TGCGCCAGCAGCGTTGACGGATCGAACACCGGGGAGCTGTTTTTT.

This clonotype was counted many times. This rearrangement joins TRBV28 to TRBJ2-5; 9 bases line up with TRBD2. Trimming removed 7 bases from V and 1 base from J; junction bases left unmatched: 13. This CDR3 spans 17 amino acids. Germline loops: CDR1 MDHEN, CDR2 SYDVKM. The DNA for the CDR3 is TGTGCCAGCACCGTGGGGTTGGCGGGAGGGCCCCAAGAGACCCAGTACTTC. It is translated as CASTVGLAGGPQETQYF. The whole variable domain, remainder taken from reference TRBV28 and TRBJ2-5, is DVKVTQSSRYLVKRTGEKVFLECVQDMDHENMFWYRQDPGLGLRLIYFSYDVKMKEKGDIPEGYSVSREKKERFSLILESASTNQTSMYLCASTVGLAGGPQETQYFGPGTRLLVL.

This clonotype was picked up many times. The junction departs from germline at one end; a sequencing error may be responsible. V usage is TRBV9 and J usage is TRBJ2-2; TRBD1 matches at 8 bases. The CDR3 runs to 14 residues. In germline, CDR1 is SGDLS, CDR2 YYNGEE. The CDR3 protein is CACSVDRGDGELFF. CDR3 nucleotides: TGTGCCTGCAGCGTCGACAGGGGCGACGGGGAGCTGTTTTTT.

This clonotype was seen many times. The chain uses TRBV20-1 and TRBJ2-5; 8 nucleotides match TRBD1. Unmatched junction bases numbered 10, after V lost 2 bases and J lost 5 bases. This CDR3 comprises 15 residues. CDR1 and CDR2 (germline): DFQATT, SNEGSKA (reference sequence). The CDR3 loop reads CSARPRTGNVETQYF. CDR3 bases: TGCAGTGCTAGACCCCGGACAGGGAATGTCGAGACCCAGTACTTC.

The rearrangement uses TRBV3-1 and TRBJ2-7, with D possibly being TRBD2 (6 bases). CDR1 is LGHDT, CDR2 YNNKEL, per germline (reference sequence). The ends were cut back, 1 base at V and 0 bases at J, with 13 bases in the middle. CDR3 length: 16 amino acids. The CDR3 DNA follows: TGTGCCAGCAGCCAAGGACTAACTAGCCTCTCCTACGAGCAGTACTTC. Translating gives CASSQGLTSLSYEQYF.

The sample holds many counts of this clonotype. This sequence joins TRBV12-3 or TRBV12-4 and TRBJ1-5; TRBD1 aligns across 7 bases. This CDR3 has 11 residues. V dropped 6 bases and J dropped 8; count of bases not matched to a gene: 1. CDR3 in DNA: TGTGCCAGCAGCCAGGGGGAGCCCCAGCATTTT. It yields the protein CASSQGEPQHF.